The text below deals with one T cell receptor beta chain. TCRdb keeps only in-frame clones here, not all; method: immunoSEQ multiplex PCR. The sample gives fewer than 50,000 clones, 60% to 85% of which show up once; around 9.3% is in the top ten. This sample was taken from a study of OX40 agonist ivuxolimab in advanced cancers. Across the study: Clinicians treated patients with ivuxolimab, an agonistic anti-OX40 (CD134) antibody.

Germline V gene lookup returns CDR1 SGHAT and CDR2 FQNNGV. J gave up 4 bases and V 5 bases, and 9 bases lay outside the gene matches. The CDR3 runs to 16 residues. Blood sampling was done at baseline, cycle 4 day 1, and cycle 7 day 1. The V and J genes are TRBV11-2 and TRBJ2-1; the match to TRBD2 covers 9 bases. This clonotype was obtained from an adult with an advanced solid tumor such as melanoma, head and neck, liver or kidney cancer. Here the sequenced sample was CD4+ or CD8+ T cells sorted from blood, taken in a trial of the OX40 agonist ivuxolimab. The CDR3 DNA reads TGTGCCAGCAGCACCCGTGGAGCGGGGGGATACAATGAGCAGTTCTTC. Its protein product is CASSTRGAGGYNEQFF.